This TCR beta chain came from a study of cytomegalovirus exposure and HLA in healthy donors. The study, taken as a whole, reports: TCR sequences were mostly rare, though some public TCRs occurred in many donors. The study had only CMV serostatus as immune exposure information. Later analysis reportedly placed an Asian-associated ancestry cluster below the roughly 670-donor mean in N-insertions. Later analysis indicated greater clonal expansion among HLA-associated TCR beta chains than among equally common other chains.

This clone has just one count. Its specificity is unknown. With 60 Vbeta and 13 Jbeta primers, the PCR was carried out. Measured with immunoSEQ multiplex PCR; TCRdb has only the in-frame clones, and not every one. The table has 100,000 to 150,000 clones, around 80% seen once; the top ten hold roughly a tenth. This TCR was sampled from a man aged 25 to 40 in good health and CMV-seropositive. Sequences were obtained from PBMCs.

For the CDR3, the DNA is TGTGCCACCAGCAGGGTTGGCAAGAACACTGAAGCTTTCTTT. It codes for CATSRVGKNTEAFF. This sequence joins TRBV15 and TRBJ1-1; D is uncertain. Germline V gene data show CDR1 as LNHNV and CDR2 as YYDKDF (reference sequence). The CDR3 is 14 residues long. Trimming left V 3 bases short and J 1 base short, with 9 bases between.